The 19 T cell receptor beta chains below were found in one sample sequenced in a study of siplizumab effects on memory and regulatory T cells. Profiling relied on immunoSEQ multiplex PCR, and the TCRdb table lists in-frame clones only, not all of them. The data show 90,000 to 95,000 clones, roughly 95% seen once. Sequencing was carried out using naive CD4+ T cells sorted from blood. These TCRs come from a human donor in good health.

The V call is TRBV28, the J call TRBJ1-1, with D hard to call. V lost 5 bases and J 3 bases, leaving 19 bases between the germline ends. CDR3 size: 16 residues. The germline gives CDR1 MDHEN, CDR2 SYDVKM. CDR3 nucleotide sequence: TGTGCCAGCAGTCCTCAAGGGTCCCCGAGGGACACTGAAGCTTTCTTT. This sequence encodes CASSPQGSPRDTEAFF. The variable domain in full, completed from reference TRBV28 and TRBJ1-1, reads DVKVTQSSRYLVKRTGEKVFLECVQDMDHENMFWYRQDPGLGLRLIYFSYDVKMKEKGDIPEGYSVSREKKERFSLILESASTNQTSMYLCASSPQGSPRDTEAFFGQGTRLTVV.

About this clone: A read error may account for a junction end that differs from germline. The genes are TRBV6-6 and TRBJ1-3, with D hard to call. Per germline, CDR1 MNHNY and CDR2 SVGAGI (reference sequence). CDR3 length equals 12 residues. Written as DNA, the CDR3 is TGTGCCAGCACCTACTCTGGAAACACCGTATATTTT. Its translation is CASTYSGNTVYF.

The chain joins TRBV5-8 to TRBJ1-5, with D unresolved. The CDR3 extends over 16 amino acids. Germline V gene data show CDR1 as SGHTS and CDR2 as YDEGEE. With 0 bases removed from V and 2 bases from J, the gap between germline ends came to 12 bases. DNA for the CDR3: TGTGCCAGCAGCTTGGGGTGGAGCGGGGGCAATCAGCCCCAGCATTTT. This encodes CASSLGWSGGNQPQHF.

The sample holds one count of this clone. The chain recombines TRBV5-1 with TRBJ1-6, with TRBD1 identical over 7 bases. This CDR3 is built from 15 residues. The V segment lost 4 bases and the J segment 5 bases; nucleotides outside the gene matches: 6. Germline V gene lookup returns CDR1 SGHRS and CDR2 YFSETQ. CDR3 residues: CASSGGQANNSPLHF. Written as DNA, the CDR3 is TGCGCCAGCAGCGGTGGACAGGCCAATAATTCACCCCTCCACTTT.

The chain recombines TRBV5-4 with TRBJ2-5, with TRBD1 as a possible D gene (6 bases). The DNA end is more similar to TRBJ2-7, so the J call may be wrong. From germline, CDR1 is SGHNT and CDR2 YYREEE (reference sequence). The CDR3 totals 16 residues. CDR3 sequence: CASSKGGAAPTYEQYF. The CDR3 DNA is TGTGCCAGCAGCAAAGGGGGTGCAGCTCCGACCTACGAGCAGTACTTC.

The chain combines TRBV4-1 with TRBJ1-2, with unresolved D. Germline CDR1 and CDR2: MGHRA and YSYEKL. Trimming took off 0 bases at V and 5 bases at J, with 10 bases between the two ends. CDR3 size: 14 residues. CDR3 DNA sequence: TGCGCCAGCAGCCAAGATGGGGAATTTTATGGCTACACCTTC. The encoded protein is CASSQDGEFYGYTF.

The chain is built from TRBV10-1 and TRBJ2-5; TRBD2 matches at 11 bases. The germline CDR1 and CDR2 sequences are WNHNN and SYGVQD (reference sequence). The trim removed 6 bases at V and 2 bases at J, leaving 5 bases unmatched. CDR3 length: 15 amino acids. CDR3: CASRRLAGPQETQYF. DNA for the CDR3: TGCGCCAGCAGACGACTAGCGGGGCCTCAAGAGACCCAGTACTTC.

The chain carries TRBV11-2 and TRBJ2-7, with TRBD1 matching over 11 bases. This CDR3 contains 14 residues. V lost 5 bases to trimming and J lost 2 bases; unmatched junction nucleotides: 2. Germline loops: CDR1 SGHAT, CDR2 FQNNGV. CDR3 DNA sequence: TGTGCCAGCAGCCCGGGACAGGGGGCCTACGAGCAGTACTTC. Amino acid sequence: CASSPGQGAYEQYF.

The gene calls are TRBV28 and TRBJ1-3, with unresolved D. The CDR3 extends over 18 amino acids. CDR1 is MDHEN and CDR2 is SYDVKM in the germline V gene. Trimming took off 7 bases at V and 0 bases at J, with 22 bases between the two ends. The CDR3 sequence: CASTTIRATLTSGNTIYF. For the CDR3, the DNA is TGTGCCAGCACCACTATCCGGGCCACTCTCACCTCTGGAAACACCATATATTTT.

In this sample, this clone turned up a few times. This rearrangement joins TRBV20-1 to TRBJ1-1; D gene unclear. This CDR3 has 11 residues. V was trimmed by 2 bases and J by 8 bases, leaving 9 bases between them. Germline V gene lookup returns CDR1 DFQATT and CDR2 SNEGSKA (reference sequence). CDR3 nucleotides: TGCAGTGCTAGAATTGAGCGGGAAGCTTTCTTT. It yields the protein CSARIEREAFF.

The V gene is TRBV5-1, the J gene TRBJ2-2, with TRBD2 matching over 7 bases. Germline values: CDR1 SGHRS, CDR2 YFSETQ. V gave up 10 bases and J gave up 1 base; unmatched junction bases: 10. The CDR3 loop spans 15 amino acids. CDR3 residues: CAAGPERGNTGELFF. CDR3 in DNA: TGCGCCGCCGGACCGGAGCGGGGGAACACCGGGGAGCTGTTTTTT.

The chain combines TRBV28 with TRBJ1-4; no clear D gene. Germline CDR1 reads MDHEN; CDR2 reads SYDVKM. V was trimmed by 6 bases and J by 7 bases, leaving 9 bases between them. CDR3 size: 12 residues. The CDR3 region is CASSLGGEKLFF. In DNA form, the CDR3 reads TGTGCCAGCAGCCTTGGTGGTGAAAAACTGTTTTTT.

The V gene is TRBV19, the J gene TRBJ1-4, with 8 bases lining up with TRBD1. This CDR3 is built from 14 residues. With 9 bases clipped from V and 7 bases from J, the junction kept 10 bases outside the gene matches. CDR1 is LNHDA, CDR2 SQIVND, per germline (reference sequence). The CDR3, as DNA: TGTGCCAGCCAAAGACAGGGGAAAACTGAAAAACTGTTTTTT. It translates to CASQRQGKTEKLFF.

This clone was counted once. This chain's CDR3 is CASSRGQESYGYTF. The DNA of the CDR3 is TGTGCCAGCAGCAGGGGACAGGAATCGTATGGCTACACCTTC. The V and J genes are TRBV5-4 and TRBJ1-2; 8 nucleotides match TRBD1. This CDR3 contains 14 residues. CDR1 SGHNT and CDR2 YYREEE come from the germline V gene (reference sequence). Trimming took 4 bases from V and 5 from J; bases not matched to a gene: 7.

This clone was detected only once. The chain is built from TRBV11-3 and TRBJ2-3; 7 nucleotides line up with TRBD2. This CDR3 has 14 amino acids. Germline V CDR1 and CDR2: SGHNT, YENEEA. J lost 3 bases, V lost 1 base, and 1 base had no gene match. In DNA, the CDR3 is TGTGCCAGCAGCTTAGCGGGGGGTACAGATACGCAGTATTTT. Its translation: CASSLAGGTDTQYF.

CDR3 sequence (DNA): TGTGCTAGTGGCCCCGTCACCGGGACTAAGGGTCGGGGAGATACGCAGTATTTT. Translation: CASGPVTGTKGRGDTQYF. The chain has TRBV12-5 and TRBJ2-3; 7 positions agree with TRBD2. Trimming cost V 6 bases and J 5 bases; bases outside gene matches: 20. CDR3 size: 18 residues. Looked up from germline, CDR1 is LGHNT and CDR2 is FRNRAP.

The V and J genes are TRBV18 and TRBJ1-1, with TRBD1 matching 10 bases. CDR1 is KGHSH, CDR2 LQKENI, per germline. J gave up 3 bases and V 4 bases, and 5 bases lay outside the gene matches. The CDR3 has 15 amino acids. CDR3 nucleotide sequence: TGTGCCAGCTCACGCACCGGGACAGGGGACACTGAAGCTTTCTTT. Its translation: CASSRTGTGDTEAFF.

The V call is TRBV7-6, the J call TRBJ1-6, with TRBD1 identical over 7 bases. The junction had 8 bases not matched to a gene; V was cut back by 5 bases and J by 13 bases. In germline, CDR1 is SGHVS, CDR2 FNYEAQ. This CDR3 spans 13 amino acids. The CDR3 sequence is CASSPRQGPPLHF. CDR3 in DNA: TGTGCCAGCAGCCCCCGACAGGGACCGCCCCTCCACTTT.

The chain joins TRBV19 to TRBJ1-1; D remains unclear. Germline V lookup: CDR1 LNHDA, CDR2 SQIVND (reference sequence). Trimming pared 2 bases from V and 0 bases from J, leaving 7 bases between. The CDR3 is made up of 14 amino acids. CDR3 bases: TGTGCCAGTAGTATACGCAGCATGAACACTGAAGCTTTCTTT. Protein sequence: CASSIRSMNTEAFF.